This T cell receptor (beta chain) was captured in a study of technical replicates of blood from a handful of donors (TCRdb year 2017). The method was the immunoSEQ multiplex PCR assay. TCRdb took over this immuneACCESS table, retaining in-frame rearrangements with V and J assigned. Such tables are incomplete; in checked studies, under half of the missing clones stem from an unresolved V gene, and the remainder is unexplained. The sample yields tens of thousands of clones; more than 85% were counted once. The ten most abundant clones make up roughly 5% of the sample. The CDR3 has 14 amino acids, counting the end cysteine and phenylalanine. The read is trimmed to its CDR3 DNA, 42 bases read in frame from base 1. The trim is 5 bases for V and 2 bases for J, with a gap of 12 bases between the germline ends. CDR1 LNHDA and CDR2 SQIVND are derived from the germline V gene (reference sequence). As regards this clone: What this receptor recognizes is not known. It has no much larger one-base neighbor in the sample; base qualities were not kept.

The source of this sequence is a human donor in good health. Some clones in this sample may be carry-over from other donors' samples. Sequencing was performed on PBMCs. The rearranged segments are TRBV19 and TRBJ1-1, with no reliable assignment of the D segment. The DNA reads TGTGCCAGTAGTGCCCGGACTCGAAACACTGAAGCTTTCTTT. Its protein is CASSARTRNTEAFF.